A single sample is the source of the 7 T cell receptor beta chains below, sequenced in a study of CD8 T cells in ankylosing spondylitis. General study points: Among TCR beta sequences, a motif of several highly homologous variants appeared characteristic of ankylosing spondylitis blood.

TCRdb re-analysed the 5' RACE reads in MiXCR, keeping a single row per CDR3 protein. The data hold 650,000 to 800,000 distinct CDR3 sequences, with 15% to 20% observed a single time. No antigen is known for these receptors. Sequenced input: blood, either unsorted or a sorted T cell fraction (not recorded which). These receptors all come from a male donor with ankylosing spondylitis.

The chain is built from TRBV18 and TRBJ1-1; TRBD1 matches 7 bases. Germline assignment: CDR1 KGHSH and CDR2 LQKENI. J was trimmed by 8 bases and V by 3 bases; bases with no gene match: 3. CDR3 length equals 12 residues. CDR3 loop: CASSPPGQEAFF. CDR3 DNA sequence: TGTGCCAGCTCACCCCCGGGACAGGAAGCTTTCTTT.

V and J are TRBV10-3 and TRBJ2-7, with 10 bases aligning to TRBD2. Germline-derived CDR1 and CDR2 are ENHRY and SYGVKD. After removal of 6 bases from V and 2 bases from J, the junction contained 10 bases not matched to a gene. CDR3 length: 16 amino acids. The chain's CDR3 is CAISRTTSGTTYEQYF. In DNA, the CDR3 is TGTGCCATCAGCCGAACCACTAGCGGGACTACCTACGAGCAGTACTTC.

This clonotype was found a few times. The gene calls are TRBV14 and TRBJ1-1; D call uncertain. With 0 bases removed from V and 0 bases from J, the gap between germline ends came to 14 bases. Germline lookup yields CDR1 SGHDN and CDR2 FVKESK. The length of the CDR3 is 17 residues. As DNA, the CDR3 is TGTGCCAGCAGCCAAGATCCAATGGGATCCATGAACACTGAAGCTTTCTTT. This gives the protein CASSQDPMGSMNTEAFF.

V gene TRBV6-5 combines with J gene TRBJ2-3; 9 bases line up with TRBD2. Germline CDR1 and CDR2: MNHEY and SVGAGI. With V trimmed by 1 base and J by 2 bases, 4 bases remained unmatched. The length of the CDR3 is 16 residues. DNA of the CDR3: TGTGCCAGCAGTTACTTGCGGGGGGGGGTCACAGATACGCAGTATTTT. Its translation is CASSYLRGGVTDTQYF.

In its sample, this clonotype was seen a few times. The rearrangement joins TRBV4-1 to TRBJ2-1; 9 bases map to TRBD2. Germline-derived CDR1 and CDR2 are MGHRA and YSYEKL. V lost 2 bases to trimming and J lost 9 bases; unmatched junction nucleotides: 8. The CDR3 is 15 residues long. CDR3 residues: CASSQSSSGVTEQFF. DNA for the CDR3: TGCGCCAGCAGCCAATCGTCTAGCGGGGTGACTGAGCAGTTCTTC.

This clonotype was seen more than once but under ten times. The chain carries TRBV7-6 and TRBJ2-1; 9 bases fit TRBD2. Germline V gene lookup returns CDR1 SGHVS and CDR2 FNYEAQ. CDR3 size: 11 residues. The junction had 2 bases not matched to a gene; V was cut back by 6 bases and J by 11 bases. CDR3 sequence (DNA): TGTGCCAGCAGGACTAGCGGACAGCAGTTCTTC. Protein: CASRTSGQQFF.

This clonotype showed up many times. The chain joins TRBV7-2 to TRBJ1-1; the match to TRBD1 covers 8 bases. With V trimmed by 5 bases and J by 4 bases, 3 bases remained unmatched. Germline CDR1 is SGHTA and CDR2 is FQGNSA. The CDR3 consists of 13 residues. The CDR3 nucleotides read TGTGCCAGCAGCAATACAGGGGGCACTGAAGCTTTCTTT. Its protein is CASSNTGGTEAFF.